This T cell receptor beta chain was sequenced in a study of blood T cell repertoires in COVID-19 (dated by TCRdb to 2018 to 2020). Looking at the study overall: The collaborator samples originated in the United States, Italy and Spain and spanned the acute and convalescent phases of COVID-19. The prospective study material was composed of cDNA or gDNA derived from T cells, B-cell-depleted T cells, or PBMCs. Subjects who had been exposed to COVID-19, were actively infected with it, or had recovered from it provided the deeply sampled blood TCRbeta repertoires that made up the dataset. The repertoires were released in a freely available public database meant as a resource for research on the immune response to SARS-CoV-2. Samples were obtained from the ongoing ImmuneRACE study (first 160 participants) and from 1,000 to 1,500 subjects provided by 6 global collaborators. Nearly every sample came with metadata listing a de-identified subject ID, COVID-19 status, age in years and sex. HLA class I and class II types, where available, came from metadata supplied by the sample provider rather than from assay-based typing. What the research found in general, with its limitations: How much clinical and demographic metadata was included differed by source and by participant, and the metadata was provided uncurated.

TCRbeta CDR3 regions were amplified from genomic DNA using the immunoSEQ Assay, a bias-controlled multiplex PCR. The study's processing was this. The number of nucleated cells in each sample was estimated from the amplification of reference gene primers within the assay. To quantify the absolute abundance of each unique TCRbeta CDR3 rearrangement, sequence reads were collapsed and filtered. For each sample, productive Simpson clonality was calculated by taking the square root of Simpson's diversity index across productive rearrangements. TCRdb took over this immuneACCESS table, retaining in-frame rearrangements with V and J assigned. Such tables are incomplete; in checked studies, under half of the missing clones stem from an unresolved V gene, and the remainder is unexplained. The DNA was the basis for D and trimming; V, J and clone size are from that table. This sample comprises 95,000 to 110,000 clones, about 80% of them detected only once. The biggest ten clones account for more than 10% of the sample.

On this clone itself: The specificity of this receptor is unknown. No base-level quality is on record; no much larger clone is a single base apart.

Collaborating institutions collected whole blood in K2EDTA tubes following their own protocols. Collaborator samples were shipped for TCRbeta analysis as frozen whole blood, isolated PBMCs, or DNA extracted from either sample type. V lost 5 bases and J lost 2 bases; the stretch between them is 11 bases long. The cysteine opens and the phenylalanine closes a CDR3 of 13 amino acids. Only the CDR3 DNA is retained, 39 bases long and in frame from the first base. CDR1 and CDR2 are drawn from the germline V gene: SGHRS, YFSETQ. This TCR came from a human donor in a cohort sampled during active COVID-19. The rearranged segments are TRBV5-1 and TRBJ2-7; TRBD1 is possibly the D segment (5 matching bases). The sample comprised peripheral blood. In nucleotide form, the sequence is TGCGCCAGCAGACGAGACAGTACCTACGAGCAGTACTTC. This codes for CASRRDSTYEQYF.